The 30 T cell receptor beta chains listed next were all sequenced from one sample in a study of PD-L1 blockade in urothelial cancer. Time point reported: pretreatment peripheral blood. Clones were sequenced by immunoSEQ multiplex PCR, and TCRdb holds only the in-frame ones, with some missing. The sample consists of about 95,000 clones, around 87% of them appearing once. Sequences were derived from PBMCs, sampled around atezolizumab (anti-PD-L1) treatment. The receptors were sampled from a man aged 60 to 69 with urothelial cancer.

The chain has TRBV5-1 and TRBJ2-2; 9 bases agree with TRBD2. CDR1 and CDR2 from the germline V gene are SGHRS and YFSETQ. There are 16 residues in the CDR3. Unmatched junction bases numbered 6, after V lost 2 bases and J lost 4 bases. CDR3 protein: CASSFLAGETTGELFF. The CDR3, as DNA: TGCGCCAGCAGCTTTTTAGCGGGGGAGACCACCGGGGAGCTGTTTTTT.

The chain has TRBV4-3 and TRBJ1-3; 8 bases map to TRBD1. The germline CDR1 and CDR2 sequences are LGHNA and YSLEER. V gave up 2 bases and J gave up 3 bases; unmatched junction bases: 3. This CDR3 has 15 residues. CDR3 amino acids: CASSQSDRGGNTIYF. The DNA for the CDR3 is TGCGCCAGCAGCCAATCCGACAGGGGTGGAAACACCATATATTTT.

This clone came up a few times. The CDR3 coding sequence is TGTGCCAGCTTTCCGAGGGCTGGAAACACCATATATTTT. Encoded protein: CASFPRAGNTIYF. The V call is TRBV28, the J call TRBJ1-3; D is unresolved. The CDR3 totals 13 residues. Trimming stripped 8 bases from V and 2 bases from J, with 10 bases between. Looked up from germline, CDR1 is MDHEN and CDR2 is SYDVKM.

The chain combines TRBV11-2 with TRBJ2-7; D gene ambiguous. Germline loops: CDR1 SGHAT, CDR2 FQNNGV. This CDR3 spans 13 amino acids. Trimming took 1 base from V and 0 from J, leaving 4 bases between them. Here the CDR3 DNA reads TGTGCCAGCAGCTTAGGCAGCTCCTACGAGCAGTACTTC. It translates to CASSLGSSYEQYF.

The chain combines TRBV10-3 with TRBJ2-6; 11 nucleotides agree with TRBD1. Germline lookup yields CDR1 ENHRY and CDR2 SYGVKD. V dropped 5 bases and J dropped 3; count of bases not matched to a gene: 6. The CDR3 is 17 amino acids. CDR3 DNA: TGTGCCATCAGTTTAGGACAGGGGGCCGGTGGGGCCAACGTCCTGACTTTC. It is translated as CAISLGQGAGGANVLTF.

V usage is TRBV11-3 and J usage is TRBJ2-1; TRBD2 is a possible D gene (5 bases). The CDR3 is 15 residues long. The germline V gene has CDR1 SGHNT and CDR2 YENEEA. V was pared by 4 bases and J by 8 bases, with 18 bases between. The CDR3 bases are TGTGCCAGCAGCTCAGAATCTACTAGTAGCTATGAGCAGTTCTTC. Residues: CASSSESTSSYEQFF.

The chain has TRBV11-2 and TRBJ1-5; D is ambiguous. Germline-derived CDR1 and CDR2 are SGHAT and FQNNGV. Trimming took 2 bases from V and 0 from J, leaving 8 bases between them. The CDR3 consists of 15 residues. Here the CDR3 DNA reads TGTGCCAGCAGCTTAAATGAGAATAGCAATCAGCCCCAGCATTTT. Amino acid sequence: CASSLNENSNQPQHF.

J is TRBJ2-7 and V is TRBV5-1, with TRBD1 as a possible D gene (5 bases). Germline CDR1 reads SGHRS; CDR2 reads YFSETQ. Trimming removed 0 bases at V and 6 bases at J, with 13 bases between. This CDR3 region has 14 residues. CDR3 sequence (DNA): TGCGCCAGCAGCTTGGGGACACGTTCGGCCGAGCAGTACTTC. Its protein product is CASSLGTRSAEQYF.

This chain joins TRBV29-1 and TRBJ2-2; 9 bases agree with TRBD2. V lost 5 bases to trimming and J lost 1 base; unmatched junction nucleotides: 5. The germline V gene encodes CDR1 SQVTM and CDR2 ANQGSEA. This CDR3 region has 15 residues. CDR3 protein: CSVTGTSRNTGELFF. CDR3 nucleotide sequence: TGCAGCGTTACCGGGACTAGCAGGAACACCGGGGAGCTGTTTTTT.

This clone was found once. V is TRBV7-9 and J is TRBJ1-4; 9 nucleotides line up with TRBD1. Germline loops: CDR1 SEHNR, CDR2 FQNEAQ (reference sequence). V shed 4 bases and J 12 bases; nucleotides not matched to a gene: 9. The CDR3 extends over 14 amino acids. In DNA form, the CDR3 reads TGTGCCAGCAGCTCGGGACAGGGCATGAAAGAACTGTTTTTT. This sequence encodes CASSSGQGMKELFF.

This chain connects TRBV2 to TRBJ1-2; no definite D call. With 6 bases removed from V and 7 bases from J, the gap between germline ends came to 12 bases. CDR3 length: 12 residues. From germline, CDR1 is SNHLY and CDR2 FYNNEI. The CDR3 DNA sequence: TGTGCCAGCAGACAGACCCTCGGTGGCTACACCTTC. The encoded protein is CASRQTLGGYTF.

This clone was observed at least ten times. J is TRBJ2-1 and V is TRBV7-3, with TRBD2 identical over 10 bases. This CDR3 comprises 14 residues. Germline CDR1 reads SGHTA; CDR2 reads FQGTGA. The J segment lost 13 bases and the V segment lost 5 bases, leaving 11 bases of the junction unmatched. The CDR3 coding sequence is TGTGCCAGCAGCCCCTCGCCATCTAGCGGGAGACAGTTCTTC. The encoded protein is CASSPSPSSGRQFF.

The count of this clone is one. The CDR3 sequence is CASSTHGGTGELFF. The CDR3 coding sequence is TGTGCCAGCAGTACCCACGGGGGAACCGGGGAGCTGTTTTTT. The chain combines TRBV28 with TRBJ2-2; tentative D call: TRBD2 (6 bases). The V end was cut by 5 bases, the J end by 5 bases, with 12 bases between. The germline V gene has CDR1 MDHEN and CDR2 SYDVKM. This CDR3 region has 14 residues.

This sequence joins TRBV6-1 and TRBJ1-1; 11 nucleotides agree with TRBD1. Unmatched junction bases numbered 5, after V lost 10 bases and J lost 1 base. The length of the CDR3 is 14 residues. Germline values: CDR1 MNHNS, CDR2 SASEGT. This CDR3 reads CATGQGATNTEAFF. CDR3 DNA: TGTGCCACCGGACAGGGGGCTACGAACACTGAAGCTTTCTTT.

This clone has just a few counts. The chain is built from TRBV6-1 and TRBJ1-6; 7 nucleotides align to TRBD1. With V trimmed by 10 bases and J by 7 bases, 4 bases remained unmatched. CDR1 is MNHNS and CDR2 is SASEGT in the germline V gene. The CDR3 consists of 12 residues. The CDR3 here is CAIWDSNSPLHF. The CDR3 bases are TGTGCCATTTGGGACAGCAATTCACCCCTCCACTTT.

The genes are TRBV5-8 and TRBJ1-1, with D perhaps TRBD1 (5 bases). The length of the CDR3 is 14 residues. Deletions cut 4 bases from V and 3 bases from J, with 13 bases between. The germline gives CDR1 SGHTS, CDR2 YDEGEE. The CDR3 sequence is CASSPYRPDTEAFF. Written as DNA, the CDR3 is TGTGCCAGCAGCCCCTACAGGCCGGACACTGAAGCTTTCTTT.

This rearrangement joins TRBV28 to TRBJ1-5; D remains unclear. Germline values: CDR1 MDHEN, CDR2 SYDVKM. The CDR3 runs 12 residues. Trimming took off 1 base at V and 6 bases at J, with 4 bases between the two ends. CDR3 in amino acids: CASSLYGQPQHF. The CDR3 DNA reads TGTGCCAGCAGTTTATACGGTCAGCCCCAGCATTTT.

This chain connects TRBV28 to TRBJ2-7; TRBD2 is a possible D gene (6 bases). The CDR3 is 14 amino acids. The V end lost 3 bases, the J end lost 3 bases, and 12 bases lay between the germline ends. Germline V gene data show CDR1 as MDHEN and CDR2 as SYDVKM. CDR3 region: CASSLGLDLYEQYF. The DNA of the CDR3 is TGTGCCAGCAGTTTGGGACTGGACCTCTACGAGCAGTACTTC. The variable domain in full, with the rest retrieved from reference TRBV28 and TRBJ2-7, is DVKVTQSSRYLVKRTGEKVFLECVQDMDHENMFWYRQDPGLGLRLIYFSYDVKMKEKGDIPEGYSVSREKKERFSLILESASTNQTSMYLCASSLGLDLYEQYFGPGTRLTVT.

The V and J genes are TRBV9 and TRBJ2-7; 9 bases are a match to TRBD2. The germline V gene encodes CDR1 SGDLS and CDR2 YYNGEE. Germline trimming cut 0 bases from V and 7 bases from J; bases unmatched to any gene: 5. This CDR3 comprises 14 residues. CDR3 sequence reads: CASSVGVAGEEQYF. The CDR3 DNA follows: TGTGCCAGCAGCGTAGGGGTAGCGGGGGAAGAGCAGTACTTC.

The chain recombines TRBV4-2 with TRBJ2-7; weak D call: TRBD1 (7 bases). Germline CDR1 reads LGHNA; CDR2 reads YNFKEQ. Between the trimmed V and J ends, which lost 4 bases and 5 bases, there was a span of 18 bases. The CDR3 loop spans 15 amino acids. CDR3 residues: CASSPGEGAVDEQYF. The CDR3 nucleotides read TGTGCCAGCAGCCCGGGAGAGGGGGCGGTAGACGAGCAGTACTTC.

V usage is TRBV10-3 and J usage is TRBJ2-3, with TRBD2 identical over 8 bases. The germline CDR1 and CDR2 sequences are ENHRY and SYGVKD. The CDR3 length is 14 residues. The trim removed 10 bases at V and 2 bases at J, leaving 8 bases unmatched. The CDR3 bases are TGTGCCACCACCCCGGGAGGGCTCACAGATACGCAGTATTTT. It is translated as CATTPGGLTDTQYF.

This chain uses TRBV4-1 with TRBJ2-7; the D is unclear. Germline CDR1 is MGHRA and CDR2 is YSYEKL. Trimming stripped 0 bases from V and 1 base from J, with 4 bases between. This CDR3 comprises 13 residues. The DNA for the CDR3 is TGCGCCAGCAGCCAAGATCAATCCTACGAGCAGTACTTC. Its translation is CASSQDQSYEQYF.

The V call is TRBV5-5, the J call TRBJ2-3, with TRBD1 identical over 10 bases. Germline lookup yields CDR1 SGHKS and CDR2 YYEKEE (reference sequence). CDR3 size: 17 residues. V dropped 4 bases and J dropped 5; count of bases not matched to a gene: 13. CDR3 nucleotide sequence: TGTGCCAGCAGCCAAACCGGGACAGGGGCAAGGGGAGATACGCAGTATTTT. It specifies CASSQTGTGARGDTQYF.

J is TRBJ2-1 and V is TRBV7-6, with 10 bases fitting TRBD2. The CDR3 loop spans 17 amino acids. Germline CDR1 SGHVS, CDR2 FNYEAQ. V was clipped by 2 bases and J by 2 bases; unmatched bases: 6. This CDR3 is CASSLLAGEDAYNEQFF. CDR3 bases: TGTGCCAGCAGCTTACTAGCGGGAGAGGACGCCTACAATGAGCAGTTCTTC.

The chain employs TRBV6-1 and TRBJ1-5; unclear D gene. The CDR3 contains 12 residues. Germline-derived CDR1 and CDR2 are MNHNS and SASEGT. Trimming shortened V by 9 bases and J by 8 bases, and 14 bases separated the two germline ends. In DNA, the CDR3 is TGTGCCAGTGCACGAGGGAGAGAGCCCCAGCATTTT. Residues: CASARGREPQHF.

The chain carries TRBV25-1 and TRBJ2-7; 9 nucleotides match TRBD2. This CDR3 is 15 amino acids long. Germline V gives CDR1 MGHDK, CDR2 SYGVNS. The V gene end was trimmed by 3 bases and the J gene end by 6 bases; junction bases not matched to a gene: 9. CDR3 in DNA: TGTGCCAGCAGTGATTACCGACTAGCGGCTAGCGAGCAGTACTTC. It is translated as CASSDYRLAASEQYF.

The chain combines TRBV14 with TRBJ1-1; D call uncertain. There are 12 residues in the CDR3. The ends were cut back, 1 base at V and 7 bases at J, with 7 bases in the middle. Germline loops: CDR1 SGHDN, CDR2 FVKESK. CDR3 nucleotide sequence: TGTGCCAGCAGCCAAGCGGGTGGTGAAGCTTTCTTT. It yields the protein CASSQAGGEAFF.

The chain carries TRBV10-3 and TRBJ2-1; TRBD1 aligns across 8 bases. From germline, CDR1 is ENHRY and CDR2 SYGVKD. The J segment lost 3 bases and the V segment lost 6 bases, leaving 7 bases of the junction unmatched. CDR3 size: 15 residues. CDR3: CAIRETGASYNEQFF. For the CDR3, the DNA is TGTGCCATCAGAGAGACAGGGGCGAGCTACAATGAGCAGTTCTTC.

J is TRBJ2-1 and V is TRBV9, with no clear D. CDR1 SGDLS and CDR2 YYNGEE come from the germline V gene. Deletions cut 4 bases from V and 4 bases from J, with 12 bases between. The CDR3 has 14 amino acids. The CDR3 spells CASSPVSPYNEQFF. The CDR3 bases are TGTGCCAGCAGCCCCGTGTCCCCTTACAATGAGCAGTTCTTC.

The J gene is TRBJ2-1, the V gene TRBV9; 9 nucleotides line up with TRBD1. V dropped 4 bases and J dropped 4; count of bases not matched to a gene: 6. Germline V gene data show CDR1 as SGDLS and CDR2 as YYNGEE. The CDR3 spans 15 residues. The CDR3 reads CASSPGTGKYNEQFF. The CDR3 region has the DNA TGTGCCAGCAGCCCCGGGACAGGGAAATACAATGAGCAGTTCTTC.